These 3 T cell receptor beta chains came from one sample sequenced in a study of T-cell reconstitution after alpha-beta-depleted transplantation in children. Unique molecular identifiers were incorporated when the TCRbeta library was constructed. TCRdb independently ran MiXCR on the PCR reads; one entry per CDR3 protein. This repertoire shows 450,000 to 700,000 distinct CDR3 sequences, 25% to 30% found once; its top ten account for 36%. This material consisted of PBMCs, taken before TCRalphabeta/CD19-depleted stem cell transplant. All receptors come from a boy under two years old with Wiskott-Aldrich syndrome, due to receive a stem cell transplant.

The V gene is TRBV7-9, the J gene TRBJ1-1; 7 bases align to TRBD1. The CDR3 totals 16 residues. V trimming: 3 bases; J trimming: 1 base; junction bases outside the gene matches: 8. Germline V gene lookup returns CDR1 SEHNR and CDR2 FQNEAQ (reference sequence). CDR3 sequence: CASSFGRTGWNTEAFF. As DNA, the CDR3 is TGTGCCAGCAGCTTCGGTCGGACAGGCTGGAACACTGAAGCTTTCTTT.

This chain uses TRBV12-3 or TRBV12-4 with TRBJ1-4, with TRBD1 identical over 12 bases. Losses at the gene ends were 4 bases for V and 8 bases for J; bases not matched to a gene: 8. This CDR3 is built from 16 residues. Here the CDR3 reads CASSSRDRGRGEKLFF. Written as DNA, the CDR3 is TGTGCCAGCAGTTCCCGGGACAGGGGGCGAGGAGAAAAACTGTTTTTT.

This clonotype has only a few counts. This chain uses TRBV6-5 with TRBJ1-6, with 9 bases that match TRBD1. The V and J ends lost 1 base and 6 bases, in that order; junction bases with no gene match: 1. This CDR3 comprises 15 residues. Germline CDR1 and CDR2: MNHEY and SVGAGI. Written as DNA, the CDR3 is TGTGCCAGCAGTTACTGGACAGGGGTTAATTCACCCCTCCACTTT. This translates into CASSYWTGVNSPLHF.